This is a list of T cell receptor beta chains from one sample in a study of cytomegalovirus exposure and HLA in healthy donors. Sequencing was performed with immunoSEQ multiplex PCR; in TCRdb, only in-frame clones are kept and a portion is missing. The table includes 110,000 or so clones, about 88% detected once. Material: PBMCs. These receptor sequences come from a man aged 18 to 35 in good health and CMV-seropositive. The CDR3 runs from the conserved cysteine through the conserved F or W. The order of the fields is J gene, V gene, CDR3 length, CDR3 protein.

TRBJ2-1 | TRBV9 | 18 | CASSVVSQRGGSYNEQFF
TRBJ1-1 | TRBV28 | 13 | CASSFRQGTEAFF
TRBJ1-2 | TRBV19 | 14 | CASSIGGMDYGYTF
TRBJ2-3 | TRBV5-1 | 13 | CASSFPSTDTQYF
TRBJ1-1 | TRBV11-2 | 14 | CASSQEGLGTEAFF
TRBJ1-2 | TRBV6-6 | 15 | CASSTRTGGYDGYTF
TRBJ1-2 | TRBV28 | 12 | CASSPPGQGITF
TRBJ2-7 | TRBV2 | 13 | CASSARGTYEQYF
TRBJ2-5 | TRBV7-7 | 17 | CASSLRAGSGGRETQYF
TRBJ1-2 | TRBV4-2 | 15 | CASSKTNLDRYGYTF
TRBJ2-7 | TRBV5-1 | 18 | CASSFGPSGGGSSYEQYF